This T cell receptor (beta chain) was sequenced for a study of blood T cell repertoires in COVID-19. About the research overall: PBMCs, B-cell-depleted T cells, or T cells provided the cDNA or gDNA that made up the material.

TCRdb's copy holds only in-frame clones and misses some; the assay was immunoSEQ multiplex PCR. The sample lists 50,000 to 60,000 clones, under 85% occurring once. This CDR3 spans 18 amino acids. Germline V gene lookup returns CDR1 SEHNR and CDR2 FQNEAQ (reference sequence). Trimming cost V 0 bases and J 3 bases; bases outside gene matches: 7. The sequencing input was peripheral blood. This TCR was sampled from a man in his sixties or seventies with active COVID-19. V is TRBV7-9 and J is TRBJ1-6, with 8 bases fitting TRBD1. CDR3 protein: CASSLATGEPYYNSPLHF. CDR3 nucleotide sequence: TGTGCCAGCAGCTTAGCGACAGGGGAACCGTACTATAATTCACCCCTCCACTTT.